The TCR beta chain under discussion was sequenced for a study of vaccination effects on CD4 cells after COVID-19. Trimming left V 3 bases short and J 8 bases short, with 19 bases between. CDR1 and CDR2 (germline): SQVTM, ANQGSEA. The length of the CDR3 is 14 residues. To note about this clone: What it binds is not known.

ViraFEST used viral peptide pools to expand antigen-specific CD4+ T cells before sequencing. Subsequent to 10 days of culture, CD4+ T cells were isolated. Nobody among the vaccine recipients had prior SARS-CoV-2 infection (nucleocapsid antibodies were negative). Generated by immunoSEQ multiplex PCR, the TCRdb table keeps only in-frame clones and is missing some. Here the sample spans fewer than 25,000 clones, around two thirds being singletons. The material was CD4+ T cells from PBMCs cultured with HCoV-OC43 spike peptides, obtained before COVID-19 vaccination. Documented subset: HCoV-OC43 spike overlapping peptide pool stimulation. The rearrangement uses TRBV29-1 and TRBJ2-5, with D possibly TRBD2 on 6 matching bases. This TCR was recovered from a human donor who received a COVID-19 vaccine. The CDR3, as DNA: TGCAGCGTTGAGGAGGGCGGAGGGCTGGGAACCCAGTACTTC. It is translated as CSVEEGGGLGTQYF.